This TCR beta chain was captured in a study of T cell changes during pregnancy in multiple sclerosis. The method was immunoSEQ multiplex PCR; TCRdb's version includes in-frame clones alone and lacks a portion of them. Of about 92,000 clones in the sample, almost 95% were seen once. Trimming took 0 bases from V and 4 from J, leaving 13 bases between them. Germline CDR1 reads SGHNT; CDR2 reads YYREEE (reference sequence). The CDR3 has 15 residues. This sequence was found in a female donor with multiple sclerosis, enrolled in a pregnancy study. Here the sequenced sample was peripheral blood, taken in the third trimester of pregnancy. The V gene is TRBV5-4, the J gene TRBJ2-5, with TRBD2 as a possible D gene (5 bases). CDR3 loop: CASSLVAGRGETQYF. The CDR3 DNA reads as TGTGCCAGCAGCTTGGTGGCAGGTCGGGGAGAGACCCAGTACTTC.